A single T cell receptor (beta chain) is shown here with its context. Authors' analysis steps: Amplification of reference gene primers provided the estimated nucleated cell counts. The assay was immunoSEQ multiplex PCR, and TCRdb's table has in-frame clones only and misses some. The V and J calls and clone size are taken from that table; D and trimming were inferred from the DNA. The profile covers about 34,000 clones, with roughly 85% appearing a single time and approximately 14% taken by the ten largest. This record belongs to a study of blood T cell repertoires in COVID-19. The receptor was isolated from a human donor with acute or convalescent COVID-19. The donor label of this sample is uncertain. The sample comprised peripheral blood.

Here the CDR3 DNA reads TGTGCCAGCAGCTTGAACCAACAGGGGGGGGCTTTCTTT. Its protein product is CASSLNQQGGAFF. The chain carries TRBV11-2 and TRBJ1-1; 8 bases are a match to TRBD1. The CDR3 loop spans 13 amino acids. V shed 3 bases, J shed 11 bases, and the junction held 8 bases outside the gene matches. CDR1 SGHAT and CDR2 FQNNGV come from the germline V gene.